Sequencing of this TCR beta chain was carried out in a study of CD8 T cells in ankylosing spondylitis. The CDR3 sequence is 14 residues long. Germline V lookup: CDR1 MNHEY, CDR2 SVGEGT. The germline V and J ends were trimmed by 2 bases and 0 bases, with 8 bases remaining between them. In making TCR beta libraries, quantitative 5'-RACE with molecular barcodes was used. TCRdb itself ran the 5' RACE reads through MiXCR, one entry per CDR3 protein. The table shows approximately 110,000 distinct CDR3 sequences, with 24% occurring only once. This clonotype occurred a few times. Its antigen is not known. Overall study findings and caveats: Enrichment of disease-linked clones was reportedly significant in matched ankylosing spondylitis synovial fluid. Peripheral blood samples showed relatively rare disease-linked clones, and these clones were CD8+. For ankylosing spondylitis blood, a TCR beta motif of about eight highly homologous variants appeared characteristic.

This sequence joins TRBV6-2 or TRBV6-3 and TRBJ2-7, with a possible D match to TRBD2 (6 bases). This TCR was recovered from a male donor with ankylosing spondylitis. The sequenced material came from synovial fluid, either unsorted or a sorted T cell fraction (not recorded which). CDR3 loop: CASSYPDYSYEQYF. The CDR3 coding sequence is TGTGCCAGCAGTTACCCGGACTACTCCTACGAGCAGTACTTC.